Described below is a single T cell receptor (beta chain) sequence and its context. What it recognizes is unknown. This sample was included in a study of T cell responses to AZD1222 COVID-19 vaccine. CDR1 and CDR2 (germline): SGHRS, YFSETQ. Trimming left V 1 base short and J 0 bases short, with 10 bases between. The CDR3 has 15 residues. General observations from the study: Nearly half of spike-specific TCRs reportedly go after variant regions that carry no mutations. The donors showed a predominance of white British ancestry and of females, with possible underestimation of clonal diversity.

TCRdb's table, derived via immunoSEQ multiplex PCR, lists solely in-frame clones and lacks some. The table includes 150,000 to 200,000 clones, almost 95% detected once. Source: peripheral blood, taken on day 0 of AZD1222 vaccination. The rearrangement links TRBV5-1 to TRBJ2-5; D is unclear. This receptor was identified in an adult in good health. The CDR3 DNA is TGCGCCAGCAGCTTGTATCCGGGTGACCAAGAGACCCAGTACTTC. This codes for CASSLYPGDQETQYF.